The TCR beta chain described here comes from a study of resident and recirculating memory T cells in vitiligo. Findings and limits, study-wide: No unique dominant TCR clone was found in vitiligo lesions.

Note on this clone: Its specificity is unknown.

Patients had received no treatment within the previous three months. The method was immunoSEQ multiplex PCR; TCRdb's version includes in-frame clones alone and lacks a portion of them. The table has 40,000 to 50,000 clones, around 90% seen once. The TCR was taken from a male donor with vitiligo. Sequenced input: blood.

The CDR3 DNA reads as TGTGCCAGCAGCGCCGCCACAGGGAGAGATAGGGTTGGCTATGGCTACACCTTC. This sequence encodes CASSAATGRDRVGYGYTF. The genes are TRBV9 and TRBJ1-2, with D possibly matching TRBD1 (6 bases). Germline CDR1 and CDR2: SGDLS and YYNGEE. The length of the CDR3 is 18 residues. The germline V and J ends were trimmed by 3 bases and 4 bases, with 25 bases remaining between them.